These 19 T cell receptor beta chains came from one sample sequenced in a study of T-cell reconstitution after alpha-beta-depleted transplantation in children. It was with unique molecular identifiers that the TCRbeta library was prepared. TCRdb analysed the PCR reads with MiXCR anew, one entry per CDR3 protein. This sample has 440,000 or so distinct CDR3 sequences, with 11% found just once. The source was PBMCs from the stem cell graft donor, collected from the stem cell graft. All receptors come from a human donor who donated a stem cell graft to a child with acute myeloid leukemia.

This clonotype was picked up many times. The chain joins TRBV20-1 to TRBJ1-1; D call uncertain. The germline CDR1 and CDR2 sequences are DFQATT and SNEGSKA (reference sequence). Trimming took off 6 bases at V and 4 bases at J, with 18 bases between the two ends. The CDR3 is 14 residues long. CDR3 protein: CSAMLNKGSTEAFF. CDR3 coding DNA: TGCAGTGCCATGCTAAATAAGGGTAGCACTGAAGCTTTCTTT.

V usage is TRBV9 and J usage is TRBJ1-4; no firm D call. From germline, CDR1 is SGDLS and CDR2 YYNGEE. The length of the CDR3 is 13 residues. Trimming removed 0 bases from V and 10 bases from J, with 10 bases in between. The CDR3 region is CASSVEGNGKLFF. In DNA, the CDR3 is TGTGCCAGCAGCGTAGAAGGGAACGGAAAACTGTTTTTT.

J is TRBJ2-5 and V is TRBV20-1; 8 bases agree with TRBD2. This CDR3 is 14 amino acids long. The ends lost 0 bases at V and 3 bases at J; junction bases unmatched: 3. Germline values: CDR1 DFQATT, CDR2 SNEGSKA (reference sequence). DNA for the CDR3: TGCAGTGCTAGAGATTGGGGACTAGAAGAGACCCAGTACTTC. This codes for CSARDWGLEETQYF.

This chain uses TRBV24-1 with TRBJ2-5; D remains ambiguous. Between the trimmed V and J ends, which lost 5 bases and 5 bases, there was a span of 8 bases. This CDR3 region has 12 residues. Germline CDR1 KGHDR, CDR2 SFDVKD. CDR3 protein: CATSVSGETQYF. CDR3 nucleotide sequence: TGTGCCACCAGTGTGAGTGGGGAGACCCAGTACTTC.

This clonotype was detected a few times. The chain combines TRBV3-1 with TRBJ2-3; 16 bases line up with TRBD2. The CDR3 length is 19 residues. Germline V gene lookup returns CDR1 LGHDT and CDR2 YNNKEL (reference sequence). Losses at the gene ends were 6 bases for V and 4 bases for J; bases not matched to a gene: 13. DNA for the CDR3: TGTGCCAGCAGTTCACCGCCGGGACTAGCGGGAGGGCCCTCAGATACGCAGTATTTT. Protein sequence: CASSSPPGLAGGPSDTQYF.

In nucleotides, the CDR3 is TGCAGCGTTGAATGGCGGGGGCAGTACCAAGAGACCCAGTACTTC. This codes for CSVEWRGQYQETQYF. The chain joins TRBV29-1 to TRBJ2-5; a possible D gene is TRBD2 (7 bases). The CDR3 consists of 15 residues. CDR1 and CDR2 from the germline V gene are SQVTM and ANQGSEA. The V gene lost 2 bases and the J gene lost 0 bases, with 13 bases spanning the gap. Complete variable domain (other parts from reference TRBV29-1 and TRBJ2-5): SAVISQKPSRDICQRGTSLTIQCQVDSQVTMMFWYRQQPGQSLTLIATANQGSEATYESGFVIDKFPISRPNLTFSTLTVSNMSPEDSSIYLCSVEWRGQYQETQYFGPGTRLLVL.

This clonotype was found a few times. The chain carries TRBV7-9 and TRBJ2-1; maybe TRBD2 (5 bases). The CDR3 runs 15 residues. V lost 5 bases to trimming and J lost 5 bases, with 16 bases between them. Germline lookup yields CDR1 SEHNR and CDR2 FQNEAQ (reference sequence). The chain's CDR3 is CASSALGSSNNEQFF. In DNA, the CDR3 is TGTGCCAGCAGCGCTTTGGGGAGTTCGAACAATGAGCAGTTCTTC.

This clonotype was found many times. The rearrangement joins TRBV3-1 to TRBJ1-5; D gene ambiguous. This CDR3 is 13 amino acids long. Per germline, CDR1 LGHDT and CDR2 YNNKEL (reference sequence). V lost 1 base to trimming and J lost 3 bases, with 4 bases between them. The CDR3 reads CASSQATNQPQHF. CDR3 sequence (DNA): TGTGCCAGCAGCCAAGCCACCAATCAGCCCCAGCATTTT.

The table lists this clonotype with a few counts. The J gene is TRBJ1-1, the V gene TRBV5-5; D gene unclear. With 2 bases removed from V and 0 bases from J, the gap between germline ends came to 8 bases. This CDR3 comprises 14 residues. The germline CDR1 and CDR2 sequences are SGHKS and YYEKEE (reference sequence). CDR3 protein: CASSFLQMNTEAFF. For the CDR3, the DNA is TGTGCCAGCAGCTTCTTACAGATGAACACTGAAGCTTTCTTT. The full variable domain, in which reference TRBV5-5 and TRBJ1-1 provide the parts outside the CDR3, is DAGVTQSPTHLIKTRGQQVTLRCSPISGHKSVSWYQQVLGQGPQFIFQYYEKEERGRGNFPDRFSARQFPNYSSELNVNALLLGDSALYLCASSFLQMNTEAFFGQGTRLTVV.

The gene calls are TRBV4-1 and TRBJ2-7; D might be TRBD1 or TRBD2, each matching 5 bases. The ends were cut back, 1 base at V and 6 bases at J, with 19 bases in the middle. This CDR3 is 16 amino acids long. Germline V gene data show CDR1 as MGHRA and CDR2 as YSYEKL. The DNA of the CDR3 is TGCGCCAGCAGCCAAGCCCTACAATCAGGGACGGGCGAGCAGTACGTC. It codes for CASSQALQSGTGEQYV.

This clonotype has only a few counts. The chain is built from TRBV6-1 and TRBJ2-5, with D possibly being TRBD1 (7 bases). The V gene lost 6 bases and the J gene lost 1 base, with 18 bases spanning the gap. Per germline, CDR1 MNHNS and CDR2 SASEGT. The CDR3 is 16 residues long. The CDR3: CASRGLTGRRQETQYF. Here the CDR3 DNA reads TGTGCCAGCAGGGGACTGACAGGGAGACGCCAAGAGACCCAGTACTTC.

As for this clonotype: One end of the junction fails to match germline, which may point to a read error. J is TRBJ2-5 and V is TRBV30, with 7 positions matching TRBD1. Germline-derived CDR1 and CDR2 are GTSNPN and SVGIG (reference sequence). The CDR3 contains 14 residues. CDR3 coding DNA: TGTGCTTGGAGTACGGGACAGACAGGAGAGACCCAGTACTTC. Its translation is CAWSTGQTGETQYF.

V usage is TRBV6-1 and J usage is TRBJ1-5; no clear D. Trimming pared 6 bases from V and 2 bases from J, leaving 8 bases between. The CDR3 is 13 residues long. Germline V gene lookup returns CDR1 MNHNS and CDR2 SASEGT. The CDR3 is CASRSTGNQPQHF. DNA for the CDR3: TGTGCCAGCAGATCCACTGGCAATCAGCCCCAGCATTTT.

This clonotype was counted only a few times. The J gene is TRBJ2-5, the V gene TRBV7-9, with 12 positions matching TRBD2. V dropped 5 bases and J dropped 4; count of bases not matched to a gene: 8. The CDR3 is 16 residues long. The germline V gene has CDR1 SEHNR and CDR2 FQNEAQ (reference sequence). CDR3 residues: CASSDRLAGAGETQYF. CDR3 sequence (DNA): TGTGCCAGCAGCGACAGACTAGCGGGGGCCGGAGAGACCCAGTACTTC.

The gene calls are TRBV12-3 or TRBV12-4 and TRBJ1-3, with a weak D call TRBD1 (6 bases). The V end lost 3 bases, the J end lost 2 bases, and 8 bases lay between the germline ends. There are 14 residues in the CDR3. CDR3 sequence reads: CASSLRGTGNTIYF. CDR3 bases: TGTGCCAGCAGTTTGAGGGGGACTGGAAACACCATATATTTT.

This clonotype was recorded at least ten times. The chain is built from TRBV12-3 or TRBV12-4 and TRBJ2-5, with no clear D. Trimming shortened V by 3 bases and J by 5 bases, and 10 bases separated the two germline ends. The CDR3 loop spans 13 amino acids. CDR3 in DNA: TGTGCCAGCAGTTTGTTTCTCGGTGAGACCCAGTACTTC. Its protein is CASSLFLGETQYF.

This clonotype was recorded a few times. This chain connects TRBV20-1 to TRBJ2-3; perhaps TRBD2 as D (8 bases). The CDR3 runs 15 residues. Germline CDR1 reads DFQATT; CDR2 reads SNEGSKA (reference sequence). V dropped 2 bases and J dropped 6 bases, with 18 bases sitting between them. CDR3 sequence: CSARNGRGPQDTQYF. For the CDR3, the DNA is TGCAGTGCTAGAAACGGGAGGGGGCCCCAGGATACGCAGTATTTT.

This clonotype was seen ten or more times. J is TRBJ1-2 and V is TRBV2; possibly TRBD1 for D (5 bases). The CDR3 runs to 13 residues. V lost 6 bases and J lost 0, with 8 bases in between. The germline V gene has CDR1 SNHLY and CDR2 FYNNEI. The CDR3 coding sequence is TGTGCCAGCAGCTTACAGGCTAACTATGGCTACACCTTC. It specifies CASSLQANYGYTF.

This clonotype was observed a few times. In nucleotides, the CDR3 is TGCGCCAGCAGCGCCACAGGGGCCAAAACGTCGGGAGGCTACACCTTC. Translation: CASSATGAKTSGGYTF. V gene TRBV5-1 combines with J gene TRBJ1-2, with 7 positions matching TRBD1. J was trimmed by 8 bases and V by 4 bases; bases with no gene match: 17. The CDR3 is 16 amino acids. Germline assignment: CDR1 SGHRS and CDR2 YFSETQ.